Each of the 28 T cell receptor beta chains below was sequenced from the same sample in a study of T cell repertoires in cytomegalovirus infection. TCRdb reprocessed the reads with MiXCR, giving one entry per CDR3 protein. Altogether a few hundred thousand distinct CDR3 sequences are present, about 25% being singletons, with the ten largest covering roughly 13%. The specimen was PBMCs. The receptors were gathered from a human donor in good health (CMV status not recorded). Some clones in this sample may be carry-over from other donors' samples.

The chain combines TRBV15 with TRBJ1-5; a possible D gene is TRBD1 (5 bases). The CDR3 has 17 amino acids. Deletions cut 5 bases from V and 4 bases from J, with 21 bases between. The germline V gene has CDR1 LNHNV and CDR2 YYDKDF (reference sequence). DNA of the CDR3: TGTGCCACCAGCGAGAGCGCATTAGACAGTACTAATCAGCCCCAGCATTTT. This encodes CATSESALDSTNQPQHF.

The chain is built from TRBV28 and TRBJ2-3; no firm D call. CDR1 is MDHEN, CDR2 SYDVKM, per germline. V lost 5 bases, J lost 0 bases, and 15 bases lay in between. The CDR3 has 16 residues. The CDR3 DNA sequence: TGTGCCAGCAGTCTCCCCCTGAGCCCTAGCACAGATACGCAGTATTTT. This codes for CASSLPLSPSTDTQYF.

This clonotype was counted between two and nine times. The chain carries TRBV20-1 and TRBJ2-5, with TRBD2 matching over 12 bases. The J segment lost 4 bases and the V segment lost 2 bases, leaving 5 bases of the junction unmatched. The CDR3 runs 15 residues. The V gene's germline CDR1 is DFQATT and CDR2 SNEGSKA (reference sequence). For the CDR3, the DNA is TGCAGTGCTAGACCGACTAGCGGGAGTTCAGAGACCCAGTACTTC. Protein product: CSARPTSGSSETQYF.

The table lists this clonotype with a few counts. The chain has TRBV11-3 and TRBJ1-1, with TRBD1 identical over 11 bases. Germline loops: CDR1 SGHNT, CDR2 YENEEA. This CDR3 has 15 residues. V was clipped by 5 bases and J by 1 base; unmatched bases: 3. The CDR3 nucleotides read TGTGCCAGCAGCGCGGACAGGGGGCAGAACACTGAAGCTTTCTTT. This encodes CASSADRGQNTEAFF. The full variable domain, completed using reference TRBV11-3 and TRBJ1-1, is EAGVVQSPRYKIIEKKQPVAFWCNPISGHNTLYWYLQNLGQGPELLIRYENEEAVDDSQLPKDRFSAERLKGVDSTLKIQPAELGDSAVYLCASSADRGQNTEAFFGQGTRLTVV.

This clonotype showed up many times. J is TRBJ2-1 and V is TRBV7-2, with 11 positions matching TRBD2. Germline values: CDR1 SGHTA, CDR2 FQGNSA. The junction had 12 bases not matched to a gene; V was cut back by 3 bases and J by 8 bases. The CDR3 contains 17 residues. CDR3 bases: TGTGCCAGCAGCTTTATACTAGCGGGAGTTCATGAGTATGAGCAGTTCTTC. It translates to CASSFILAGVHEYEQFF.

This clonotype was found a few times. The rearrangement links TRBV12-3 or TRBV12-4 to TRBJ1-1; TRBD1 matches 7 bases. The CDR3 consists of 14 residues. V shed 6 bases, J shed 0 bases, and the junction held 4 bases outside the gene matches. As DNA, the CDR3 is TGTGCCAGCAGGGGACAGAACATGAACACTGAAGCTTTCTTT. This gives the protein CASRGQNMNTEAFF.

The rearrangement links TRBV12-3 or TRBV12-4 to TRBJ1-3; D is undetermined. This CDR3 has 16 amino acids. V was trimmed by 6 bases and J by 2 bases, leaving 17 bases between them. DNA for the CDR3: TGTGCCAGCAGAAAAACCGGTCAGAACGCTGGAAACACCATATATTTT. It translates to CASRKTGQNAGNTIYF.

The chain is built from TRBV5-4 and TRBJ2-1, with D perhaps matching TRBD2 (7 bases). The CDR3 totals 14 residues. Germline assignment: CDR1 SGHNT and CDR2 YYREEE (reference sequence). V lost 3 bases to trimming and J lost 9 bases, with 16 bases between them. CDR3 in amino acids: CASSWVGGGSEQFF. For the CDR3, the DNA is TGTGCCAGCAGCTGGGTGGGGGGGGGCAGTGAGCAGTTCTTC.

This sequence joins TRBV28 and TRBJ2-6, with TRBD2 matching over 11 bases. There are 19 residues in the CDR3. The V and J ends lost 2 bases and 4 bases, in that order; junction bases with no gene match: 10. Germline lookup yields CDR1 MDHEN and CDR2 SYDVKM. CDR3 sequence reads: CASSLRSSGRPSGANVLTF. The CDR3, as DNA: TGTGCCAGCAGTTTACGCTCTAGCGGGAGGCCGTCGGGGGCCAACGTCCTGACTTTC.

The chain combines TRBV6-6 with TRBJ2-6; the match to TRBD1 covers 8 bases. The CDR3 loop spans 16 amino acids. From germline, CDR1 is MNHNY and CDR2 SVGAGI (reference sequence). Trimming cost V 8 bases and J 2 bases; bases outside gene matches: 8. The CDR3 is CASSGGVGTGANVLTF. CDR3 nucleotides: TGTGCCAGCTCAGGGGGCGTAGGCACTGGGGCCAACGTCCTGACTTTC.

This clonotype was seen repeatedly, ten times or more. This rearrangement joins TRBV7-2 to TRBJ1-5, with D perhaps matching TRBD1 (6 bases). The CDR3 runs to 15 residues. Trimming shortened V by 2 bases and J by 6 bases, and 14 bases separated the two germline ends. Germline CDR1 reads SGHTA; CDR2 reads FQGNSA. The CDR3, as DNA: TGTGCCAGCAGCTTACAAGGGGGGACTGGTCAGCCCCAGCATTTT. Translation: CASSLQGGTGQPQHF.

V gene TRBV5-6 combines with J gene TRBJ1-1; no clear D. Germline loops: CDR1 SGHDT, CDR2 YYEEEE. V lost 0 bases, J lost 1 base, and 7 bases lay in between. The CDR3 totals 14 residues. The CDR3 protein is CASSLVQTNTEAFF. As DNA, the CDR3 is TGTGCCAGCAGCTTGGTTCAGACGAACACTGAAGCTTTCTTT.

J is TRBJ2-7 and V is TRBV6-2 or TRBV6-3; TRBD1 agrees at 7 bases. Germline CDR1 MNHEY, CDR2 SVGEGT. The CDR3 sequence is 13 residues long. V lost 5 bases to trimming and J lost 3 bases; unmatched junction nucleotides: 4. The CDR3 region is CASSKGQFYEQYV. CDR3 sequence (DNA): TGTGCCAGCAGTAAGGGACAGTTCTACGAGCAGTACGTC.

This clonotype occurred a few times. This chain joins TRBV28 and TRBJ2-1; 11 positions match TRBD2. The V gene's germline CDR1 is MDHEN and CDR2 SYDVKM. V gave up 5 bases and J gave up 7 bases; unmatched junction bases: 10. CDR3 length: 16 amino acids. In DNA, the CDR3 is TGTGCCAGCAGTCTAAAACTAGCGGGAGCGTGGAATGAGCAGTTCTTC. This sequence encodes CASSLKLAGAWNEQFF.

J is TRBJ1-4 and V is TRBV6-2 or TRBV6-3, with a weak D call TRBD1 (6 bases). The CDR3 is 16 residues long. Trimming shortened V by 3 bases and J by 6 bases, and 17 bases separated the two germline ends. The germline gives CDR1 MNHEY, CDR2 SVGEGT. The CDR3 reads CASSYSPGQDDEKLFF. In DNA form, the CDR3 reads TGTGCCAGCAGTTATTCCCCGGGACAAGACGATGAAAAACTGTTTTTT.

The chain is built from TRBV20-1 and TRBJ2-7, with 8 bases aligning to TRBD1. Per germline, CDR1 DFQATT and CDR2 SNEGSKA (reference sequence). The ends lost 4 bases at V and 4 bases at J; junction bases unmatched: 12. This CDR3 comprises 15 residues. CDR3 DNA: TGCAGTGCTACAAATATACAGGGGGTCGTATACGAGCAGTACTTC. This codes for CSATNIQGVVYEQYF.

The CDR3: CASSTSGASSTDTQYF. The CDR3 DNA sequence: TGTGCCAGTAGTACCTCCGGGGCATCTAGCACAGATACGCAGTATTTT. This rearrangement joins TRBV19 to TRBJ2-3, with D perhaps matching TRBD1 or TRBD2 (5 bases each). Germline V CDR1 and CDR2: LNHDA, SQIVND (reference sequence). V lost 4 bases to trimming and J lost 0 bases, with 14 bases between them. The CDR3 is made up of 16 amino acids.

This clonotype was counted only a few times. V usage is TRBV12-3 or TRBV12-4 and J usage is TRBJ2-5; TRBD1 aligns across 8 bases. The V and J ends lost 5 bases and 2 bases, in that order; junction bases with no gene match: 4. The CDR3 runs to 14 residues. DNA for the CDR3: TGTGCCAGCAGTACAGGGGGTTCTCAAGAGACCCAGTACTTC. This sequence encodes CASSTGGSQETQYF.

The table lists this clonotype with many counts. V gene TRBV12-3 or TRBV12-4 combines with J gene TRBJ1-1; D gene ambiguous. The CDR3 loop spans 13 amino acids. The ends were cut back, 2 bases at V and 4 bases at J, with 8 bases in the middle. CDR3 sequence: CASSLRASTEAFF. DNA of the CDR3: TGTGCCAGCAGTTTAAGGGCGAGCACTGAAGCTTTCTTT.

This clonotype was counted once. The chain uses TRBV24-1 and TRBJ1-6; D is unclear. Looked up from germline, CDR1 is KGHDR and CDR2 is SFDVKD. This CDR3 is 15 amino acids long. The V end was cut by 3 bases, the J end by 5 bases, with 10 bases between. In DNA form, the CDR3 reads TGTGCCACCAGTGATGGGGTCCGCAATAATTCACCCCTCCACTTT. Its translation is CATSDGVRNNSPLHF.

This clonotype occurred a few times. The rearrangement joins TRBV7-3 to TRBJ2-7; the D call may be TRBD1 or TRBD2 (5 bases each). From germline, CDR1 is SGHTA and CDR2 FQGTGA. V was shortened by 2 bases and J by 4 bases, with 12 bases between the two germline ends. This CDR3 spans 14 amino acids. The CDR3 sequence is CASSLDGTVYEQYF. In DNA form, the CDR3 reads TGTGCCAGCAGCTTAGACGGGACGGTTTACGAGCAGTACTTC.

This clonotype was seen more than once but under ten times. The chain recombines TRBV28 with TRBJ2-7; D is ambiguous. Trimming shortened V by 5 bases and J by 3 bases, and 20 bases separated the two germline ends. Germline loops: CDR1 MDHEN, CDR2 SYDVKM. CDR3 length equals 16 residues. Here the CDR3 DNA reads TGTGCCAGCAGTCCCCACCAAGGGCAGATCTACTACGAGCAGTACTTC. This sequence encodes CASSPHQGQIYYEQYF.

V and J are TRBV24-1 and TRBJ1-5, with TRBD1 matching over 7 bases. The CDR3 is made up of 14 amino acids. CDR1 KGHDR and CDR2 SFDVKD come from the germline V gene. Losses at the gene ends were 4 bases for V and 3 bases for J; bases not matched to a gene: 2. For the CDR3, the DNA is TGTGCCACCAGTGAGGGACAGTCCAATCAGCCCCAGCATTTT. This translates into CATSEGQSNQPQHF.

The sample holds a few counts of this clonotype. The CDR3 here is CASSQDYGDTQYF. In nucleotides, the CDR3 is TGCGCCAGCAGCCAAGATTACGGAGATACGCAGTATTTT. The chain is built from TRBV4-3 and TRBJ2-3; D not certain. The ends were cut back, 0 bases at V and 5 bases at J, with 6 bases in the middle. This CDR3 has 13 residues. Per the germline V gene, CDR1 is LGHNA and CDR2 is YSLEER.

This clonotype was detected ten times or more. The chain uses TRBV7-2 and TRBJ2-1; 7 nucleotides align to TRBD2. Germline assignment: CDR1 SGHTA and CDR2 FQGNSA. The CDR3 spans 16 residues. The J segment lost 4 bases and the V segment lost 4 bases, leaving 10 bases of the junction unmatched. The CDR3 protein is CASSSGRERGYNEQFF. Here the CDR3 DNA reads TGTGCCAGCAGCTCGGGTCGAGAGCGGGGATACAATGAGCAGTTCTTC.

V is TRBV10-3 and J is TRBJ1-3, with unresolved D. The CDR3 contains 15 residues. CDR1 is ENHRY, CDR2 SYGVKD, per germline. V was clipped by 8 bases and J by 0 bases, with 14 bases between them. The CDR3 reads CAIAGSPSSGNTIYF. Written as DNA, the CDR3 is TGTGCCATCGCGGGATCTCCCAGCTCTGGAAACACCATATATTTT.

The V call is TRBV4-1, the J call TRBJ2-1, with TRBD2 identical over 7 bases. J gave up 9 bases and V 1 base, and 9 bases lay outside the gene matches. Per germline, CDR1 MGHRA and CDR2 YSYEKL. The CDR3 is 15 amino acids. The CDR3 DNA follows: TGCGCCAGCAGCCAAGGAGCGAGGGAGGGCCTTGAGCAGTTCTTC. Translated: CASSQGAREGLEQFF.

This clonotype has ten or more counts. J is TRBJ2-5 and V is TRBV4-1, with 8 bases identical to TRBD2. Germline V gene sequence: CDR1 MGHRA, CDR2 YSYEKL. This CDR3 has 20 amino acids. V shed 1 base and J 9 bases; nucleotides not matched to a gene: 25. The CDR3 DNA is TGCGCCAGCAGCCAAGTTACAGCGGGAGAGATCCCGGAGAAAGAGAGGGCCCAGTACTTC. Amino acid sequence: CASSQVTAGEIPEKERAQYF.